This TCR beta chain derives from a study of cytomegalovirus exposure and HLA in healthy donors. The length of the CDR3 is 13 residues. CDR1 is SGHDN and CDR2 is FVKESK in the germline V gene. Use of 60 Vbeta and 13 Jbeta primers characterized the PCR. Measured with immunoSEQ multiplex PCR; TCRdb has only the in-frame clones, and not every one. The repertoire holds over 120,000 clones, with 70% to 80% as singletons. The sample consisted of PBMCs. This clonotype was obtained from a young woman in good health and CMV-seropositive. The chain couples TRBV14 to TRBJ2-5; D call uncertain. The end of the DNA aligns better with TRBJ2-7, so the J call may be wrong. Here the CDR3 reads CASSQGWGYEQYF. DNA of the CDR3: TGTGCCAGCAGCCAAGGATGGGGCTACGAGCAGTACTTC.